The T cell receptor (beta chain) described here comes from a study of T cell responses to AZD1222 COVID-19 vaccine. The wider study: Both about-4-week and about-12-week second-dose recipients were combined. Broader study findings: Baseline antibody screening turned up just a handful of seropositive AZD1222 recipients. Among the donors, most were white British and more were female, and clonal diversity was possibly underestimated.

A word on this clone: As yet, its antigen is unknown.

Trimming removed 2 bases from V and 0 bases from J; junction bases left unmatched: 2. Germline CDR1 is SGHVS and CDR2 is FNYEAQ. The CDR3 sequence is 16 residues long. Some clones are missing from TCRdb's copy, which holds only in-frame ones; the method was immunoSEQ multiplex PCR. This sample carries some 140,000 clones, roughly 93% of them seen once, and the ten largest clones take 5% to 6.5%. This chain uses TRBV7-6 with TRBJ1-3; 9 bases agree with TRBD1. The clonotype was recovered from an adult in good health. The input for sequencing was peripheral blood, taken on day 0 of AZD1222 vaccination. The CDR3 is CASSLTGGDSGNTIYF. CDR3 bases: TGTGCCAGCAGCTTAACAGGGGGCGACTCTGGAAACACCATATATTTT.